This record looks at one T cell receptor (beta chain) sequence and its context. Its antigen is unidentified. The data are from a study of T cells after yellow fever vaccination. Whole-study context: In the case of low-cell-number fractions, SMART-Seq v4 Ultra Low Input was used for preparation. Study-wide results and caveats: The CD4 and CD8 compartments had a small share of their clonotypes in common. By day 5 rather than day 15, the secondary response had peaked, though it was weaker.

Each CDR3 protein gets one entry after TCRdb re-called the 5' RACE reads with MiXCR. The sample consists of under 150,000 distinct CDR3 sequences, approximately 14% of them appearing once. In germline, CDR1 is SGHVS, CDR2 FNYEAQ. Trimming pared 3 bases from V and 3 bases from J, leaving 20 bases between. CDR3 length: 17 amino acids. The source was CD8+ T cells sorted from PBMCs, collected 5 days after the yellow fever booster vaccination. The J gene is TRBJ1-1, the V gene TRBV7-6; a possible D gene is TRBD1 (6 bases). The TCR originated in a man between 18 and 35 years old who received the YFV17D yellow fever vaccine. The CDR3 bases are TGTGCCAGCAGCTTGGAGGGCGCGGGGGCGGGGTACACTGAAGCTTTCTTT. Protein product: CASSLEGAGAGYTEAFF.